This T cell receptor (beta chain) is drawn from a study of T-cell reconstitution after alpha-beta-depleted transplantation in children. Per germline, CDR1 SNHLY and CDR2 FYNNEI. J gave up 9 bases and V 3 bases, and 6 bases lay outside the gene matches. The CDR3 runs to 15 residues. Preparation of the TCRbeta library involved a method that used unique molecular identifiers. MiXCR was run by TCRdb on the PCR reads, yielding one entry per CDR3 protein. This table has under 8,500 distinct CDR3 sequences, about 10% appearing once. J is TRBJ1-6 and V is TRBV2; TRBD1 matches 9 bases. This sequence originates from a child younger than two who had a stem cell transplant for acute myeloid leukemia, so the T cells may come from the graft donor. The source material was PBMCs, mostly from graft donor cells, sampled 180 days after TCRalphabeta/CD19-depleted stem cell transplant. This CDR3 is CASSERTGETSPLHF. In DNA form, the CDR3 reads TGTGCCAGCAGTGAGCGGACAGGGGAAACTTCACCCCTCCACTTT.